This T cell receptor beta chain was obtained from a study of neurological immune-mediated disorders (dated by TCRdb to between 2018 and 2021). Looking at the study overall: Among the approximately 34 multiple sclerosis patients, approximately 30 had relapsing-remitting MS and 3 had secondary progressive MS. The cohort comprised about 71 subjects: 14 HAM/TSP patients, around 34 multiple sclerosis patients and 20 or so healthy controls. Using UMI-based sequencing, the study compared peripheral blood TCR-beta repertoires from patients with HTLV-I-associated myelopathy (HAM/TSP), patients with multiple sclerosis, and healthy controls. Longitudinal samples, technical triplicates and paired sorted CD4+ and CD8+ T-cell subsets, alongside PBMC samples, were included among the 106 TCR-beta libraries. The paper's findings and limits, for the study overall: TCR clonal expansion was highest in HAM/TSP patients and lowest in MS patients, with MS patients falling below even healthy controls. Expanded clones from different subjects shared no identical CDR3 amino acid sequences, which suggests that TCR-beta repertoires were private in all groups. In a phylogenetic analysis, the repertoires of 18 out of 34 MS patients fell into a single cluster of related CDR3 sequences, pointing to a possible signature at the repertoire level. The MS cluster was not associated with any clinical or MRI features, and the authors stated that larger cohorts are needed.

This clonotype was seen repeatedly, ten times or more. Its antigen is not yet known. Base qualities are missing; no much larger clone stands one base away. For unsorted PBMC libraries, 2 million PBMCs were used after storage in RNAlater at -80 degrees C until RNA extraction. Multiple sclerosis patients were enrolled in a US clinical protocol under which disease progression was evaluated by magnetic resonance imaging. PBMCs were separated from peripheral blood using Ficoll-Hypaque density gradient centrifugation and then cryopreserved in liquid nitrogen. cDNA synthesis used template-switch 5'RACE with a primer carrying a 10-nucleotide random unique molecular identifier tagging each TCR transcript. Each sequencing run produced over 190 million TCR-beta sequences covering 15-18 subjects. The RNeasy kit was used to extract total RNA. Using the KAPA Real-time Library Amplification kit, TCR-beta VDJ regions were amplified with primers for the TCR constant region and the 5'RACE anchor. Sample indexes and Illumina adaptors were added in a first PCR, after which library yield was increased in a second PCR. After purification with Ampure beads, the TCR product of roughly 650 bp was size-selected on a 2% E-gel SizeSelection system. Before pooling, library quality was assessed on a Bioanalyzer, concentration was determined with Qubit, and library quantification was performed with the Kapa Library Quantification kit. Libraries were sequenced paired-end 2 x 150 bp on an Illumina HiSeq 2500. To increase sequence diversity, about 25-31% phiX was spiked into each library pool. In the authors' own workflow: Quality-filtered reads were processed with the UMI-based MiGEC pipeline, which removed over 75% of raw TCR sequences during error correction. VDJ genes were aligned to IMGT germline references, and clonotypes were defined by unique CDR3 amino acid sequence plus V-J genes. Clonal expansion, Shannon diversity, and CDR3 relatedness (CalcPairwiseDistances, ClusterSamples) were evaluated with VDJtools, and phylogenetic trees were built with CLCbio workbench. A clone was classed as expanded if it had 8 or more unique UMIs, a cutoff based on coefficient-of-variation modelling across technical triplicates. The public reads were reprocessed in TCRdb via fastp at Q25 and MiXCR, keeping in-frame beta chains. Rows merge per CDR3 protein into single entries with the most common DNA and genes. The V and J calls follow TCRdb's processing rather than the paper's. A total of 50,000 to 65,000 distinct CDR3 sequences appear in this sample, under 5% of them only once. The top ten constitute around 3.3% of the sample.

Looking up the germline V gene yields CDR1 SNHLY and CDR2 FYNNEI. V is cut back by 7 bases and J by 4 bases, with 10 bases in the junction unmatched. Measured from the cysteine to the phenylalanine, the CDR3 is 15 residues long. Only the CDR3 portion is preserved as DNA: 45 bases, with reading frame beginning at the first base. This TCR derives from a woman in her 50s with multiple sclerosis. The rearrangement combines TRBV2 with TRBJ2-3; TRBD2 aligns with 8 central bases. Sequencing was done on a sample of PBMCs. The nucleotide sequence reads as follows: TGTGCCAGCATCTCGGGGGGGCTAGGGGCAGATACGCAGTATTTT. This yields the protein CASISGGLGADTQYF.